The 15 T cell receptor beta chains below all came from one sample that was sequenced in a study of blood T cells in healthy people across ages. A J-beta primer mix and a sample-barcoded 5' primer were used in a second PCR of roughly 6 to 12 cycles. TCRdb reanalysed the 5' RACE reads using MiXCR and keeps one entry per CDR3 protein. The table shows 750,000 to 1,000,000 distinct CDR3 sequences, with roughly 29% occurring only once. The same specimen was also included in a second study, on T cells of mothers and their children.

The sample taken for sequencing was blood. The source is a woman between 40 and 50 years old in good health.

This clonotype was observed at least ten times. One end of the junction does not line up with germline, which may come from a read error. The chain employs TRBV18 and TRBJ2-3; the D is unclear. Germline V lookup: CDR1 KGHSH, CDR2 LQKENI. This CDR3 has 13 amino acids. The CDR3 DNA reads as TGCGCCAGCAGCCCCCGGGGCACAGATACGCAGTATTTT. Translated, it gives CASSPRGTDTQYF. Supplemented by reference TRBV18 and TRBJ2-3, the full variable domain reads NAGVMQNPRHLVRRRGQEARLRCSPMKGHSHVYWYRQLPEEGLKFMVYLQKENIIDESGMPKERFSAEFPKEGPSILRIQQVVRGDSAAYFCASSPRGTDTQYFGPGTRLTVL.

The chain uses TRBV5-1 and TRBJ2-6, with TRBD1 matching over 8 bases. The CDR3 extends over 18 amino acids. Germline values: CDR1 SGHRS, CDR2 YFSETQ. V dropped 3 bases and J dropped 1; count of bases not matched to a gene: 9. This CDR3 reads CASSSGAGGASGANVLTF. The CDR3 coding sequence is TGCGCCAGCAGCTCTGGGGCAGGGGGCGCGTCTGGGGCCAACGTCCTGACTTTC.

Ten or more counts support this clonotype. The chain couples TRBV28 to TRBJ2-7; D is unclear. The CDR3 length is 11 residues. Germline values: CDR1 MDHEN, CDR2 SYDVKM. Deletions cut 2 bases from V and 3 bases from J, with 2 bases between. CDR3 sequence reads: CASSLLYEQYF. Written as DNA, the CDR3 is TGTGCCAGCAGTTTACTCTACGAGCAGTACTTC.

This clonotype was found a few times. This could be a read error, since a much larger clone is one nucleotide away. This chain joins TRBV29-1 and TRBJ2-1; 8 bases agree with TRBD2. The DNA end is more similar to TRBJ2-7, so the J call may be wrong. The germline CDR1 and CDR2 sequences are SQVTM and ANQGSEA. The CDR3 sequence is 15 residues long. The CDR3 region has the DNA TGCAGCGTTGCGAAAGCGGGGGCCTCCTACAATGAGCAGTACTTC. This codes for CSVAKAGASYNEQYF.

This chain joins TRBV2 and TRBJ1-2; possibly TRBD1 for D (6 bases). The V gene lost 7 bases and the J gene lost 1 base, with 10 bases spanning the gap. CDR1 and CDR2 from the germline V gene are SNHLY and FYNNEI. The CDR3 extends over 13 amino acids. The CDR3 nucleotides read TGTGCCAGCACGGGGACAAATAACTATGGCTACACCTTC. It is translated as CASTGTNNYGYTF.

This clonotype was recorded many times. J is TRBJ1-1 and V is TRBV6-1; unclear D gene. Germline assignment: CDR1 MNHNS and CDR2 SASEGT. This CDR3 region has 13 residues. Between the trimmed V and J ends, which lost 6 bases and 0 bases, there was a span of 8 bases. CDR3 sequence (DNA): TGTGCCAGCAGCGACGGAATGAACACTGAAGCTTTCTTT. Amino acids: CASSDGMNTEAFF.

This clonotype came up many times. The rearrangement uses TRBV7-6 and TRBJ2-4; the D is unclear. The CDR3 is 13 amino acids. The V gene's germline CDR1 is SGHVS and CDR2 FNYEAQ. V was clipped by 5 bases and J by 7 bases, with 12 bases between them. The CDR3 protein is CASSARTSNIQYF. The CDR3 DNA follows: TGTGCCAGCAGCGCAAGGACGAGCAACATTCAGTACTTC.

Worth noting for this clonotype: The germline gene is not matched at one end of the junction; a read error may be the cause. CDR3 nucleotides: TGTGCCAGCAGCCGATTTCAGGGAACTGGGGCCAGCGTCCTGACTTTC. It translates to CASSRFQGTGASVLTF. V and J are TRBV11-2 and TRBJ2-6; a weak D match, TRBD1 (5 bases). Germline-derived CDR1 and CDR2 are SGHAT and FQNNGV. This CDR3 has 16 amino acids. Drawing the rest from reference TRBV11-2 and TRBJ2-6, the complete variable domain is EAGVAQSPRYKIIEKRQSVAFWCNPISGHATLYWYQQILGQGPKLLIQFQNNGVVDDSQLPKDRFSAERLKGVDSTLKIQPAKLEDSAVYLCASSRFQGTGASVLTFGAGSRLTVL.

J is TRBJ2-4 and V is TRBV20-1; D gene ambiguous. Trimming cost V 6 bases and J 13 bases, with 19 bases left between them. There are 12 residues in the CDR3. Germline CDR1 reads DFQATT; CDR2 reads SNEGSKA (reference sequence). The CDR3 protein is CSATVSEVRQYF. CDR3 coding DNA: TGCAGTGCGACGGTTAGTGAAGTACGACAGTACTTC.

This chain joins TRBV5-1 and TRBJ2-1; the match to TRBD1 covers 11 bases. V shed 2 bases and J 9 bases; nucleotides not matched to a gene: 10. The CDR3 length is 16 residues. Germline CDR1 SGHRS, CDR2 YFSETQ. The chain's CDR3 is CASSFFLGQGAPEQFF. CDR3 bases: TGCGCCAGCAGCTTTTTTTTAGGACAGGGGGCGCCTGAGCAGTTCTTC.

This chain connects TRBV5-1 to TRBJ2-7; D gene ambiguous. The V end was cut by 2 bases, the J end by 3 bases, with 12 bases between. The CDR3 is 14 residues long. The V gene's germline CDR1 is SGHRS and CDR2 YFSETQ. CDR3 loop: CASSLGQRNYEQYF. The CDR3 nucleotides are TGCGCCAGCAGCTTAGGGCAGAGAAACTACGAGCAGTACTTC.

J is TRBJ1-5 and V is TRBV12-3 or TRBV12-4; D remains unclear. V dropped 3 bases and J dropped 4 bases, with 10 bases sitting between them. The CDR3 spans 14 residues. As DNA, the CDR3 is TGTGCCAGCAGTTTGCTCCTCAGTAATCAGCCCCAGCATTTT. Protein product: CASSLLLSNQPQHF.

For the CDR3, the DNA is TGTGCCACCAGTGATTTGACGGCCCAGGATACGCAGTATTTT. It translates to CATSDLTAQDTQYF. The V and J genes are TRBV24-1 and TRBJ2-3, with D unresolved. In germline, CDR1 is KGHDR, CDR2 SFDVKD. Between the trimmed V and J ends, which lost 0 bases and 6 bases, there was a span of 9 bases. The CDR3 covers 14 residues.

This clonotype appeared many times. The gene calls are TRBV28 and TRBJ2-5; no clear D gene. CDR1 and CDR2 (germline): MDHEN, SYDVKM. V lost 5 bases and J 7 bases, leaving 11 bases between the germline ends. This CDR3 has 12 residues. CDR3 nucleotides: TGTGCCAGCAGTCTTAACAGTTTGACCCAGTACTTC. The encoded protein is CASSLNSLTQYF.

As to this clonotype: Sequence at one end of the junction differs from germline and may be a read error. This rearrangement joins TRBV7-3 to TRBJ2-4, with D perhaps TRBD2 (6 bases). There are 17 residues in the CDR3. Per the germline V gene, CDR1 is SGHTA and CDR2 is FQGTGA. The CDR3 sequence is CVSSLNVGQGRAGEQYF. CDR3 bases: TGTGTCAGCAGTCTAAATGTCGGACAAGGCCGAGCGGGTGAGCAGTACTTC.